This T cell receptor (beta chain) stems from a study of technical replicates of blood from several donors. There are 16 residues in the CDR3. TCRdb's copy holds only in-frame clones and misses some; the assay was immunoSEQ multiplex PCR. Found here are about 14,000 clones, around 85% of them singletons; the top ten hold approximately 10%. The J gene is TRBJ2-1, the V gene TRBV7-5; whether TRBD2, the table's D call, matches the DNA was not checked. TRBV7-5 is labeled a pseudogene. Sequenced input: PBMCs. This clonotype was sampled from a human donor in good health. The CDR3 protein is CVRSTRTSGAYNEQFF. The DNA of the CDR3 is TGTGTCAGAAGCACACGGACTAGCGGGGCCTACAATGAGCAGTTCTTC.